The 14 T cell receptor beta chains in this list originate from one sample, sequenced in a study of shared clonotypes between healthy human individuals. Clones were read by immunoSEQ multiplex PCR, and TCRdb kept only the in-frame ones, dropping some. This sample has roughly 2.5 million clones; around 94% occur once, and the top ten carry roughly 0.15%. Sequencing used naive CD4+ T cells sorted from blood. The subset here: CD45RA+ positively selected. Every receptor here comes from a man younger than 30 in good health.

A note on this clone: The sample contains more than one DNA sequence encoding this CDR3. This chain uses TRBV5-1 with TRBJ2-5, with 10 bases that match TRBD2. The CDR3 length is 16 residues. Looked up from germline, CDR1 is SGHRS and CDR2 is YFSETQ. The V segment lost 0 bases and the J segment 1 base; nucleotides outside the gene matches: 3. The CDR3 bases are TGCGCCAGCAGCTTGGGGGCTAGCGGGGGCCAAGAGACCCAGTACTTC. This gives the protein CASSLGASGGQETQYF.

About this clone itself: Other DNA variants within this sample encode the same CDR3. V gene TRBV5-1 combines with J gene TRBJ1-5; 11 bases are shared with TRBD1. With 4 bases clipped from V and 7 bases from J, the junction kept 4 bases outside the gene matches. CDR3 length: 14 residues. Germline V gives CDR1 SGHRS, CDR2 YFSETQ. CDR3 protein: CASSKGQGGQPQHF. The CDR3 DNA reads TGCGCCAGCAGCAAGGGACAGGGGGGACAGCCCCAGCATTTT.

The chain uses TRBV28 and TRBJ2-7; D is possibly TRBD2 (6 bases). This CDR3 has 13 residues. Trimming cost V 8 bases and J 7 bases, with 18 bases left between them. Per the germline V gene, CDR1 is MDHEN and CDR2 is SYDVKM. CDR3 nucleotides: TGTGCCAGCCGCCCCCGCCTGGCGGGAGAGCAGTACTTC. Protein: CASRPRLAGEQYF.

The chain employs TRBV27 and TRBJ2-7; the match to TRBD1 covers 8 bases. The ends lost 6 bases at V and 4 bases at J; junction bases unmatched: 11. The CDR3 sequence is 15 residues long. Germline assignment: CDR1 MNHEY and CDR2 SMNVEV (reference sequence). The CDR3 protein is CASRLGSRGRYEQYF. For the CDR3, the DNA is TGTGCCAGCAGACTAGGATCCAGGGGGCGATACGAGCAGTACTTC.

The chain is built from TRBV11-2 and TRBJ1-1; 7 bases align to TRBD1. Trimming cost V 1 base and J 4 bases; bases outside gene matches: 9. Germline CDR1 reads SGHAT; CDR2 reads FQNNGV. The length of the CDR3 is 16 residues. This CDR3 reads CASSLVQGGRATEAFF. Written as DNA, the CDR3 is TGTGCCAGCAGCTTAGTTCAGGGGGGCCGAGCCACTGAAGCTTTCTTT.

This clone showed up just once. V is TRBV13 and J is TRBJ2-3, with TRBD2 matching over 15 bases. This CDR3 contains 19 residues. Germline V gene data show CDR1 as PRHDT and CDR2 as FYEKMQ (reference sequence). Trimming took 5 bases from V and 0 from J; bases not matched to a gene: 9. CDR3 sequence: CASSGRGLAGGTSTDTQYF. In DNA form, the CDR3 reads TGTGCCAGCAGCGGAAGGGGACTAGCGGGAGGAACTAGCACAGATACGCAGTATTTT.

The chain uses TRBV19 and TRBJ2-7; 11 nucleotides agree with TRBD1. V lost 3 bases to trimming and J lost 5 bases; unmatched junction nucleotides: 3. Looked up from germline, CDR1 is LNHDA and CDR2 is SQIVND (reference sequence). The length of the CDR3 is 14 residues. CDR3 loop: CASSIGQGANEQYF. The CDR3 DNA follows: TGTGCCAGTAGTATCGGACAGGGGGCTAACGAGCAGTACTTC.

This chain uses TRBV30 with TRBJ1-1, with TRBD1 matching 7 bases. The CDR3 has 12 amino acids. CDR1 and CDR2 from the germline V gene are GTSNPN and SVGIG (reference sequence). The CDR3: CASAQGVTEAFF. The DNA for the CDR3 is TGTGCGTCCGCTCAGGGGGTCACTGAAGCTTTCTTT.

The chain joins TRBV6-5 to TRBJ2-3, with a possible D match to TRBD1 (6 bases). With 2 bases removed from V and 4 bases from J, the gap between germline ends came to 13 bases. CDR1 is MNHEY and CDR2 is SVGAGI in the germline V gene. There are 15 residues in the CDR3. CDR3 residues: CASSYVGGWSDTQYF. Written as DNA, the CDR3 is TGTGCCAGCAGTTACGTTGGGGGCTGGTCAGATACGCAGTATTTT.

CDR3 in DNA: TGTGCCAGCTCACCACCGGTGGCGGTGAGGTCCCCTTACGAGCAGTACTTC. It yields the protein CASSPPVAVRSPYEQYF. This sequence joins TRBV18 and TRBJ2-7, with D uncertain. This CDR3 is 17 amino acids long. CDR1 is KGHSH, CDR2 LQKENI, per germline. The V and J ends lost 0 bases and 4 bases respectively, with 19 bases between them.

This clone was detected only once. The V call is TRBV10-3, the J call TRBJ2-2; 8 bases are a match to TRBD1. From germline, CDR1 is ENHRY and CDR2 SYGVKD. The J segment lost 0 bases and the V segment lost 6 bases, leaving 3 bases of the junction unmatched. This CDR3 spans 15 amino acids. The CDR3 is CAISRTGPNTGELFF. In nucleotides, the CDR3 is TGTGCCATCAGCCGGACAGGGCCGAACACCGGGGAGCTGTTTTTT.

The chain links TRBV6-5 to TRBJ1-4; D not certain. The CDR3 covers 14 residues. The V end was cut by 5 bases, the J end by 7 bases, with 14 bases between. Germline V gene sequence: CDR1 MNHEY, CDR2 SVGAGI. The CDR3 region is CASSGGGLGEKLFF. CDR3 bases: TGTGCCAGCAGTGGAGGTGGTTTGGGTGAAAAACTGTTTTTT.

This clone was counted once. The rearrangement joins TRBV25-1 to TRBJ2-1; TRBD1 matches 7 bases. This CDR3 is built from 13 residues. J was trimmed by 6 bases and V by 6 bases; bases with no gene match: 5. Germline V lookup: CDR1 MGHDK, CDR2 SYGVNS. CDR3 amino acids: CASRVTGPNEQFF. DNA for the CDR3: TGTGCCAGCAGAGTGACAGGGCCCAATGAGCAGTTCTTC.

With regard to this clone: The sample holds other DNA sequences that translate to the same CDR3. This sequence joins TRBV6-5 and TRBJ2-5; tentative D call: TRBD1 (6 bases). The CDR3 is 12 amino acids. Germline CDR1 is MNHEY and CDR2 is SVGAGI. V was pared by 8 bases and J by 5 bases, with 12 bases between. The CDR3 sequence: CASSQGLETQYF. The CDR3 bases are TGTGCCAGCTCACAGGGTTTGGAGACCCAGTACTTC.